What follows are 13 T cell receptor beta chains derived from one specimen sequenced in a study of Ad26.COV2.S vaccination and SARS-CoV-2 variants. Treatment given: roughly 18 received Ad26.COV2.S at low or high dose, single or two shots; about 5 received placebo; per-sample allocation not given. The samples date from day 63 after the first vaccine or placebo injection. Libraries were prepared by immunoSEQ multiplex PCR; TCRdb keeps only in-frame clonotypes and omits some of them. This sample has about 400,000 clones, with around nine tenths found just once. The material sequenced was peripheral blood, taken in a trial of Ad26.COV2.S vaccine versus placebo. The receptors shown here come from a person between 18 and 65 years old who received the Ad26.COV2.S COVID-19 vaccine or a placebo.

The V and J genes are TRBV28 and TRBJ2-7; the match to TRBD2 covers 7 bases. Germline loops: CDR1 MDHEN, CDR2 SYDVKM. V lost 2 bases and J lost 0; bases outside the gene matches: 13. CDR3 length equals 18 residues. CDR3 in DNA: TGTGCCAGCAGTTTAGGGACTACACTAGCGCGCAGCTCCTACGAGCAGTACTTC. Translating it yields CASSLGTTLARSSYEQYF.

The V gene is TRBV5-6, the J gene TRBJ2-4, with 14 bases matching TRBD2. The CDR3 has 19 amino acids. Germline CDR1 and CDR2: SGHDT and YYEEEE. The V segment lost 5 bases and the J segment 0 bases; nucleotides outside the gene matches: 10. The CDR3 here is CASSSAGLAGVGAKNIQYF. DNA for the CDR3: TGTGCCAGCAGTAGTGCGGGACTAGCGGGAGTTGGAGCCAAAAACATTCAGTACTTC.

The rearrangement links TRBV3-1 (or the pseudogene TRBV3-2) to TRBJ2-7, with unresolved D. The CDR3 length is 12 residues. Germline V gives CDR1 LGHDT, CDR2 YNNKEL (reference sequence). Deletions cut 4 bases from V and 7 bases from J, with 11 bases between. In DNA form, the CDR3 reads TGTGCCAGCAGCCCCCAACTGGGGGAGCAGTACTTC. This codes for CASSPQLGEQYF.

CDR3 DNA sequence: TGTGCCAGCAGCGTAGGACGACTAGCGTCAAATGAGCAGTTCTTC. Amino acid sequence: CASSVGRLASNEQFF. The chain employs TRBV9 and TRBJ2-1; 8 bases agree with TRBD2. The CDR3 covers 15 residues. Trimming removed 0 bases from V and 7 bases from J; junction bases left unmatched: 6. CDR1 is SGDLS and CDR2 is YYNGEE in the germline V gene.

Here the CDR3 reads CASSGSAGGLSDTQYF. DNA of the CDR3: TGTGCCAGCAGTGGTTCAGCGGGAGGGCTATCAGATACGCAGTATTTT. The V call is TRBV6-1, the J call TRBJ2-3, with 10 bases lining up with TRBD2. Germline values: CDR1 MNHNS, CDR2 SASEGT. The V gene end was trimmed by 4 bases and the J gene end by 4 bases; junction bases not matched to a gene: 8. The CDR3 runs to 16 residues.

This chain uses TRBV12-5 with TRBJ1-1, with 7 bases lining up with TRBD1. The CDR3 runs to 20 residues. CDR1 and CDR2 (germline): LGHNT, FRNRAP. V lost 0 bases and J lost 3; bases outside the gene matches: 19. In nucleotides, the CDR3 is TGTGCTAGTGGTTTGGTACGGCACGTGGACAGGTCATCGAGGTACACTGAAGCTTTCTTT. Its translation is CASGLVRHVDRSSRYTEAFF. The variable domain in full, with the rest retrieved from reference TRBV12-5 and TRBJ1-1, is DARVTQTPRHKVTEMGQEVTMRCQPILGHNTVFWYRQTMMQGLELLAYFRNRAPLDDSGMPKDRFSAEMPDATLATLKIQPSEPRDSAVYFCASGLVRHVDRSSRYTEAFFGQGTRLTVV.

The J gene is TRBJ2-1, the V gene TRBV28; 7 bases fit TRBD2. The CDR3 covers 16 residues. V gave up 6 bases and J gave up 1 base; unmatched junction bases: 9. The V gene's germline CDR1 is MDHEN and CDR2 SYDVKM. The CDR3: CASSGGDYLSYNEQFF. The CDR3 DNA is TGTGCCAGCAGCGGCGGGGACTACCTTTCCTACAATGAGCAGTTCTTC.

This rearrangement joins TRBV6-1 to TRBJ1-5; D unclear. Germline values: CDR1 MNHNS, CDR2 SASEGT. The CDR3 runs 15 residues. V lost 2 bases, J lost 4 bases, and 12 bases lay in between. The CDR3 DNA follows: TGTGCCAGCAGTGAACAAGGCTCTGGGAATCAGCCCCAGCATTTT. This gives the protein CASSEQGSGNQPQHF.

V is TRBV5-1 and J is TRBJ1-2; 9 nucleotides agree with TRBD1. V trimming: 0 bases; J trimming: 4 bases; junction bases outside the gene matches: 4. The CDR3 length is 15 residues. Germline assignment: CDR1 SGHRS and CDR2 YFSETQ. CDR3 nucleotides: TGCGCCAGCAGCTTGGAACAGGGGGCCATCTATGGCTACACCTTC. Protein sequence: CASSLEQGAIYGYTF.

V is TRBV9 and J is TRBJ2-1, with 9 bases that match TRBD2. From germline, CDR1 is SGDLS and CDR2 YYNGEE. With 2 bases clipped from V and 0 bases from J, the junction kept 9 bases outside the gene matches. This CDR3 is built from 18 residues. The DNA for the CDR3 is TGTGCCAGCAGCGTTATACCCTTTAGCGGGAGCTCCTACAATGAGCAGTTCTTC. Its translation is CASSVIPFSGSSYNEQFF.

The chain combines TRBV7-9 with TRBJ2-1, with 12 bases aligning to TRBD2. Losses at the gene ends were 1 base for V and 4 bases for J; bases not matched to a gene: 11. Germline assignment: CDR1 SEHNR and CDR2 FQNEAQ (reference sequence). The CDR3 spans 19 residues. The CDR3 sequence: CASSLVLAGGPLGYNEQFF. Written as DNA, the CDR3 is TGTGCCAGCAGCTTAGTCCTAGCGGGAGGGCCGTTGGGATACAATGAGCAGTTCTTC.

The chain combines TRBV2 with TRBJ2-4; 9 bases are a match to TRBD1. CDR3 length: 13 amino acids. Germline lookup yields CDR1 SNHLY and CDR2 FYNNEI. The V and J ends lost 7 bases and 16 bases, in that order; junction bases with no gene match: 14. CDR3 coding DNA: TGTGCCAGCAAAGTTGAGTGGACAGGGGAGGAATACTTC. Its protein product is CASKVEWTGEEYF.

The chain couples TRBV7-9 to TRBJ2-7, with TRBD2 as a possible D gene (6 bases). With 1 base removed from V and 0 bases from J, the gap between germline ends came to 7 bases. The CDR3 spans 14 residues. Germline V gene lookup returns CDR1 SEHNR and CDR2 FQNEAQ (reference sequence). In nucleotides, the CDR3 is TGTGCCAGCAGCTTAGACGGGGGCTCCTACGAGCAGTACTTC. As protein: CASSLDGGSYEQYF.